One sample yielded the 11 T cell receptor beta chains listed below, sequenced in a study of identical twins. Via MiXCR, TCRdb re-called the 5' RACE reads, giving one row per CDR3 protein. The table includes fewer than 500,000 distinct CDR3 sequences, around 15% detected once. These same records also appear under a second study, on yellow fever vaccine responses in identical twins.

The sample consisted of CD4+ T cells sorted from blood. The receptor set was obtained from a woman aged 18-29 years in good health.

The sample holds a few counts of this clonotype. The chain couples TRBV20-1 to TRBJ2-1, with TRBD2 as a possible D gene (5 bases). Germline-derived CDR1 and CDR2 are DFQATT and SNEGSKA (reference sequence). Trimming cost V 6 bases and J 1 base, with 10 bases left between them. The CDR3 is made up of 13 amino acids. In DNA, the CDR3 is TGCAGTGCCGGCGGAGGTTCCTACAATGAGCAGTTCTTC. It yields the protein CSAGGGSYNEQFF.

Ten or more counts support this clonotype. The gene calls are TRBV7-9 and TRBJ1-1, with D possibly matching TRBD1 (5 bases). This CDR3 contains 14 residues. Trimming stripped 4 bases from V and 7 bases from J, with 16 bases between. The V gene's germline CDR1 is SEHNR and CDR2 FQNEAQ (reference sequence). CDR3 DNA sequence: TGTGCCAGCAGCTGGGGACTCATAAGAGGTGAAGCTTTCTTT. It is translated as CASSWGLIRGEAFF.

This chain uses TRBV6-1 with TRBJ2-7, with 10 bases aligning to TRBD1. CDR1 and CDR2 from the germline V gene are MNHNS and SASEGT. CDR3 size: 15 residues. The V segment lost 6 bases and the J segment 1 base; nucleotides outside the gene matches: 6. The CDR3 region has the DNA TGTGCCAGCAGGGAGACAGGGGGCGGTTCCTACGAGCAGTACTTC. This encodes CASRETGGGSYEQYF.

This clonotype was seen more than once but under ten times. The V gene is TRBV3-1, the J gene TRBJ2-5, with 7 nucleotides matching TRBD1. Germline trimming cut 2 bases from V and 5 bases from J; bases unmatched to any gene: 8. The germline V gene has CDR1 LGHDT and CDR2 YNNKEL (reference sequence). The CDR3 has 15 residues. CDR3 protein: CASSQNDRAPETQYF. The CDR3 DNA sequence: TGTGCCAGCAGCCAAAATGACAGGGCCCCGGAGACCCAGTACTTC.

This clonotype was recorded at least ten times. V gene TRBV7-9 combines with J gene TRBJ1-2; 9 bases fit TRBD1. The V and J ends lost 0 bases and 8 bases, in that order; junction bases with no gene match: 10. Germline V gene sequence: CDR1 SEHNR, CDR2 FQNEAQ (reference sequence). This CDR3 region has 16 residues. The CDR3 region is CASSLAADPGQGGYTF. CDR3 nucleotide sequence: TGTGCCAGCAGCTTAGCCGCCGACCCGGGACAGGGAGGCTACACCTTC.

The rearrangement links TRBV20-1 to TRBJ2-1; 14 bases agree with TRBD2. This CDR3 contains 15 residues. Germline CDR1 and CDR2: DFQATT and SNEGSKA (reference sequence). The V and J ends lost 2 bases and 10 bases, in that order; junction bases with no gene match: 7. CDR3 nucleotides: TGCAGTGCTAGATTCGGGACTAGCGGGAGTGGAGAGCAGTTCTTC. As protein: CSARFGTSGSGEQFF.

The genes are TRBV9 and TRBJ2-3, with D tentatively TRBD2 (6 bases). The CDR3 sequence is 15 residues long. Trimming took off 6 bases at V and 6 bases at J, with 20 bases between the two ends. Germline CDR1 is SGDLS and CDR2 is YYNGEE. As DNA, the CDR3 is TGTGCCAGCACGCCGTTCAGGACTAACAGGGATACGCAGTATTTT. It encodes CASTPFRTNRDTQYF.

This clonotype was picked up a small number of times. The CDR3 DNA is TGTGCCAGCAGCCAAATTCAGCAGGTGGGGTACAATGAGCAGTTCTTC. Its protein is CASSQIQQVGYNEQFF. This rearrangement joins TRBV14 to TRBJ2-1; D unresolved. CDR1 and CDR2 (germline): SGHDN, FVKESK. V was trimmed by 2 bases and J by 4 bases, leaving 15 bases between them. This CDR3 has 16 amino acids.

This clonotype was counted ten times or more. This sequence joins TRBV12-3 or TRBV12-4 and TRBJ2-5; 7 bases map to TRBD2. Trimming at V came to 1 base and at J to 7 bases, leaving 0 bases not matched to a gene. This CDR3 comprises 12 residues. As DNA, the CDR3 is TGTGCCAGCAGTTTAGGGGGGGGGACCCAGTACTTC. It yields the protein CASSLGGGTQYF.

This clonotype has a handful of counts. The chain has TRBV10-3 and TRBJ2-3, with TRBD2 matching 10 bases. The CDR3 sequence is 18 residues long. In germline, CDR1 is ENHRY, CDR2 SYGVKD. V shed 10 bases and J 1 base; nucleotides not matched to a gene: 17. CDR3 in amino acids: CATWGPSGGFNGTDTQYF. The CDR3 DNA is TGTGCCACCTGGGGCCCTAGCGGGGGTTTTAATGGCACAGATACGCAGTATTTT.

The CDR3 is CATEGLQGAGELFF. CDR3 sequence (DNA): TGTGCCACCGAGGGGTTACAGGGGGCCGGGGAGCTGTTTTTT. The rearrangement links TRBV2 to TRBJ2-2; 8 bases agree with TRBD1. The CDR3 spans 14 residues. Germline CDR1 and CDR2: SNHLY and FYNNEI. J gave up 6 bases and V 10 bases, and 10 bases lay outside the gene matches.